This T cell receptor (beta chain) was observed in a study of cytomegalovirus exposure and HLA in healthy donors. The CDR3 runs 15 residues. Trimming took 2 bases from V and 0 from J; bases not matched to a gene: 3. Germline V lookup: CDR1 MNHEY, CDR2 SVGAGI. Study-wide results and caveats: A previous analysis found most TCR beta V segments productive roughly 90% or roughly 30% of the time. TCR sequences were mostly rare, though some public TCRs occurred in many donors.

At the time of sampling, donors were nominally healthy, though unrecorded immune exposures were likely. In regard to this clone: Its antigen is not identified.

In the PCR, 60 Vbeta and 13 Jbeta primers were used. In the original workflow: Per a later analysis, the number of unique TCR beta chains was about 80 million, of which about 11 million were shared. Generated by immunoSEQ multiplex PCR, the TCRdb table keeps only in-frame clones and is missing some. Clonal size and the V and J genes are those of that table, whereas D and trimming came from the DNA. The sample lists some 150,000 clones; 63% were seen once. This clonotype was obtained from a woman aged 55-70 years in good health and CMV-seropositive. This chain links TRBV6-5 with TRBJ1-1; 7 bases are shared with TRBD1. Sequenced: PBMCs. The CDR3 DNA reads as TGTGCCAGCAGTTACAACAGGGGAATGAACACTGAAGCTTTCTTT. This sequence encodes CASSYNRGMNTEAFF.